The rows below give T cell receptor beta chains drawn from one sample of a study of T cell responses to AZD1222 COVID-19 vaccine. Some clones are missing from TCRdb's copy, which holds only in-frame ones; the method was immunoSEQ multiplex PCR. The sample shows around 100,000 clones, roughly 91% of them seen only once. The sample here was peripheral blood, taken on day 0 of AZD1222 vaccination. The receptors shown here come from an adult in good health. CDR3s leave out the opening cysteine and the closing phenylalanine or tryptophan. The order of the fields is CDR3 length, V gene, clone size, CDR3 protein. Size tells how often a clone was seen (once, few, many) or the class of an expanded clone, and some rows leave it out.

>11|TRBV5-4|.
ASSLLMNTEAF
>9|TRBV19|.
ASRNSGGYT
>12|TRBV7-3|.
ASSLLPAGETQY
>10|TRBV10-1|.
ASSNRDSGYT
>13|TRBV10-3|.
ALRASPAPIYEQY
>12|TRBV30|few
AWRAGTSGETQY
>12|TRBV27|.
ASSRGAGSYEQY
>11|TRBV7-9|.
ASSRGGNTEAF
>13|TRBV4-3|.
ASSQLRTGGNEQF
>12|TRBV10-3|.
AISEGRGREKLF
>13|TRBV18|.
ASSPPGTGAETQY
>13|TRBV29-1|.
SVVLPRGITDTQY
>10|TRBV7-3|.
ASSPGGSEAF
>13|TRBV5-4|.
ASRPSGGAKDTQY
>12|TRBV27|.
ASGPGPYNNEQF
>14|TRBV6-4|.
ASSDSVSPLYNEQF
>9|TRBV25-1|.
ASSDWGTIY
>13|TRBV6-5|.
ASKLMGGPNSPLH
>12|TRBV28|.
ASSPPDRYQPQH
>11|TRBV30|.
AWSVLAGGGYT
>10|TRBV27|once
ASRTLDYEQY
>13|TRBV3-1/TRBV3-2|.
ASSQSDRSISPLH
>12|TRBV7-9|.
ASSATSGGAWQY
>12|TRBV5-6|.
ASSFLAGGSTQY
>11|TRBV24-1|.
ATSTGPYYGYT
>12|TRBV19|.
ASNQGALNTEAF